Below, 22 T cell receptor beta chains from the same sample are listed, as sequenced in a study of OX40 agonist ivuxolimab in advanced cancers. The assay was immunoSEQ multiplex PCR, and TCRdb's table has in-frame clones only and misses some. The table includes more than 65,000 clones, 85% to 90% detected once. The input for sequencing was CD4+ or CD8+ T cells sorted from blood, taken in a trial of the OX40 agonist ivuxolimab. All receptors derive from an adult with an advanced solid tumor such as melanoma, head and neck, liver or kidney cancer.

The CDR3 DNA reads TGCGCCAGCAGCTTGGGGATCGGAGCGGGCCTCGGGAGGGAGACCCAGTACTTC. Amino acids: CASSLGIGAGLGRETQYF. The chain is built from TRBV5-1 and TRBJ2-5; 7 nucleotides align to TRBD2. Germline CDR1 SGHRS, CDR2 YFSETQ. This CDR3 has 18 residues. The J segment lost 5 bases and the V segment lost 0 bases, leaving 16 bases of the junction unmatched.

Here the CDR3 DNA reads TGTGCCAGCAGCTTAGGTCTAGCGGGTGAAGAGACCCAGTACTTC. This codes for CASSLGLAGEETQYF. The chain links TRBV7-8 to TRBJ2-5; 8 bases map to TRBD2. Unmatched junction bases numbered 4, after V lost 1 base and J lost 3 bases. Germline CDR1 SGHVS, CDR2 FQNEAQ. The CDR3 extends over 15 amino acids.

The rearrangement uses TRBV5-1 and TRBJ2-3; TRBD2 aligns across 8 bases. This CDR3 is built from 15 residues. Germline values: CDR1 SGHRS, CDR2 YFSETQ. J lost 3 bases, V lost 4 bases, and 7 bases had no gene match. CDR3 region: CASSQAGGGTDTQYF. The CDR3, as DNA: TGCGCCAGCAGCCAGGCTGGCGGGGGGACAGATACGCAGTATTTT.

In its sample, this clone was seen once. The chain is built from TRBV5-4 and TRBJ2-5; D possibly matches TRBD1 or TRBD2 (5 bases each). Trimming removed 0 bases from V and 11 bases from J, with 11 bases in between. CDR3 size: 12 residues. Germline assignment: CDR1 SGHNT and CDR2 YYREEE (reference sequence). The CDR3 nucleotides are TGTGCCAGCAGCTTGGATCATTGGGGGCAGTACTTC. Protein product: CASSLDHWGQYF.

This chain uses TRBV29-1 with TRBJ2-1; D gene uncertain. Looked up from germline, CDR1 is SQVTM and CDR2 is ANQGSEA. Trimming stripped 5 bases from V and 7 bases from J, with 6 bases between. This CDR3 region has 10 residues. The CDR3 nucleotides are TGCAGCGTTTCCCTAAATGAGCAGTTCTTC. Residues: CSVSLNEQFF.

This clone was counted only a few times. This rearrangement joins TRBV5-1 to TRBJ2-3; no clear D. CDR3 length: 16 residues. Trimming took off 0 bases at V and 0 bases at J, with 11 bases between the two ends. The germline gives CDR1 SGHRS, CDR2 YFSETQ. The CDR3 DNA reads TGCGCCAGCAGCTTGGTTGTCGGATCTAGCACAGATACGCAGTATTTT. It specifies CASSLVVGSSTDTQYF.

The genes are TRBV9 and TRBJ2-5; TRBD2 matches at 13 bases. V dropped 3 bases and J dropped 5; count of bases not matched to a gene: 4. CDR3 size: 15 residues. Germline values: CDR1 SGDLS, CDR2 YYNGEE. DNA for the CDR3: TGTGCCAGCAGCGCAGGGACTAGCGGGGTGGAGACCCAGTACTTC. Encoded protein: CASSAGTSGVETQYF.

The chain combines TRBV27 with TRBJ2-7; unclear D gene. This CDR3 has 13 amino acids. Germline V gives CDR1 MNHEY, CDR2 SMNVEV (reference sequence). Trimming pared 4 bases from V and 2 bases from J, leaving 9 bases between. CDR3 loop: CASSSAWTYEQYF. The CDR3 region has the DNA TGTGCCAGCAGTTCCGCGTGGACCTACGAGCAGTACTTC.

This chain uses TRBV7-9 with TRBJ2-3; D remains unclear. Trimming shortened V by 5 bases and J by 2 bases, and 14 bases separated the two germline ends. In germline, CDR1 is SEHNR, CDR2 FQNEAQ (reference sequence). The CDR3 totals 15 residues. CDR3 in DNA: TGTGCCAGCAGCACCCGAATAAAACTCACAGATACGCAGTATTTT. Protein: CASSTRIKLTDTQYF. Full variable domain (rest looked up from reference TRBV7-9 and TRBJ2-3): DTGVSQNPRHKITKRGQNVTFRCDPISEHNRLYWYRQTLGQGPEFLTYFQNEAQLEKSRLLSDRFSAERPKGSFSTLEIQRTEQGDSAMYLCASSTRIKLTDTQYFGPGTRLTVL.

This chain uses TRBV19 with TRBJ2-5; maybe TRBD2 (5 bases). From germline, CDR1 is LNHDA and CDR2 SQIVND (reference sequence). V was clipped by 7 bases and J by 4 bases, with 13 bases between them. The CDR3 has 13 residues. CDR3 in amino acids: CASKPPGVETQYF. As DNA, the CDR3 is TGTGCCAGTAAGCCCCCCGGGGTAGAGACCCAGTACTTC. Using reference TRBV19 and TRBJ2-5 for the parts outside the CDR3, the full variable domain is DGGITQSPKYLFRKEGQNVTLSCEQNLNHDAMYWYRQDPGQGLRLIYYSQIVNDFQKGDIAEGYSVSREKKESFPLTVTSAQKNPTAFYLCASKPPGVETQYFGPGTRLLVL.

The chain links TRBV10-2 to TRBJ2-3; D possibly corresponds to TRBD2 (6 bases). The CDR3 loop spans 15 amino acids. Looked up from germline, CDR1 is WSHSY and CDR2 is SAAADI. The V and J ends lost 2 bases and 2 bases respectively, with 11 bases between them. The CDR3 loop reads CASSERAGTTDTQYF. As DNA, the CDR3 is TGCGCCAGCAGTGAGAGGGCGGGAACCACAGATACGCAGTATTTT.

The genes are TRBV11-3 and TRBJ2-2; the D is unclear. The V end lost 5 bases, the J end lost 2 bases, and 15 bases lay between the germline ends. CDR3 length: 16 residues. Germline lookup yields CDR1 SGHNT and CDR2 YENEEA. This CDR3 reads CASSPSRILNTGELFF. The DNA for the CDR3 is TGTGCCAGCAGCCCCTCCAGAATTTTAAACACCGGGGAGCTGTTTTTT.

The genes are TRBV4-2 and TRBJ1-1, with D perhaps matching TRBD1 (6 bases). The CDR3 is made up of 15 amino acids. Germline V gene lookup returns CDR1 LGHNA and CDR2 YNFKEQ. The ends were cut back, 4 bases at V and 6 bases at J, with 18 bases in the middle. The CDR3 DNA reads as TGTGCCAGCAGCCGTGGAAGAGGGGGGTTTGCTGAAGCTTTCTTT. Residues: CASSRGRGGFAEAFF.

The CDR3 bases are TGTGCCAGTAGTAGGGGACAGGGGGCTATTTTCTTCTCCTACAATGAGCAGTTCTTC. It is translated as CASSRGQGAIFFSYNEQFF. The rearrangement joins TRBV19 to TRBJ2-1; 12 nucleotides align to TRBD1. Germline V gene data show CDR1 as LNHDA and CDR2 as SQIVND (reference sequence). This CDR3 has 19 amino acids. J was trimmed by 0 bases and V by 4 bases; bases with no gene match: 10.

This clone has just one count. The chain employs TRBV6-6 and TRBJ2-7; 12 bases line up with TRBD2. This CDR3 has 15 amino acids. CDR1 and CDR2 (germline): MNHNY, SVGAGI (reference sequence). Trimming removed 5 bases from V and 2 bases from J; junction bases left unmatched: 4. CDR3 nucleotide sequence: TGTGCCAGCAGTGTGACTAGCGGGGGAACCTACGAGCAGTACTTC. Protein sequence: CASSVTSGGTYEQYF.

The chain is built from TRBV10-3 and TRBJ2-3, with D perhaps assigned TRBD1 or TRBD2 (5 bases each). Per germline, CDR1 ENHRY and CDR2 SYGVKD. V was cut by 2 bases and J by 3 bases, with 12 bases left in between. The CDR3 totals 15 residues. This CDR3 is CAISERGAGTDTQYF. The CDR3 region has the DNA TGTGCCATCAGTGAGAGGGGCGCGGGTACAGATACGCAGTATTTT.

The V and J genes are TRBV6-6 and TRBJ2-5; D tentatively fits TRBD1 or TRBD2 (6 bases each). V gave up 0 bases and J gave up 5 bases, with 10 bases separating them. This CDR3 is 14 amino acids long. Germline CDR1 MNHNY, CDR2 SVGAGI (reference sequence). The CDR3 is CASSYSGGAETQYF. As DNA, the CDR3 is TGTGCCAGCAGTTACTCGGGGGGCGCGGAGACCCAGTACTTC.

The V and J genes are TRBV11-1 and TRBJ2-7; no reliable D call. V lost 2 bases and J 3 bases, leaving 11 bases between the germline ends. This CDR3 spans 14 amino acids. The germline gives CDR1 SGHAT, CDR2 FQDESV (reference sequence). CDR3 sequence: CASSLMRQGYEQYF. The CDR3 bases are TGTGCCAGCAGCTTAATGCGACAAGGCTACGAGCAGTACTTC.

The CDR3 spells CASSPETTPGSTDTQYF. The CDR3 DNA reads TGTGCCAGCAGCCCCGAAACGACCCCGGGTAGCACAGATACGCAGTATTTT. This chain connects TRBV4-2 to TRBJ2-3; unclear D gene. Germline V CDR1 and CDR2: LGHNA, YNFKEQ. CDR3 length: 17 amino acids. The ends were cut back, 4 bases at V and 0 bases at J, with 17 bases in the middle.

This clone has just a few counts. V gene TRBV6-6 combines with J gene TRBJ2-7; D perhaps matches TRBD1 (7 bases). Germline CDR1 and CDR2: MNHNY and SVGAGI (reference sequence). This CDR3 region has 15 residues. Trimming cost V 0 bases and J 6 bases, with 15 bases left between them. The CDR3 is CASSYSVQGGSEQYF. The CDR3 bases are TGTGCCAGCAGTTACTCGGTCCAGGGGGGATCCGAGCAGTACTTC.

This clone was observed a single time. The chain recombines TRBV5-4 with TRBJ2-6; D remains ambiguous. This CDR3 has 16 amino acids. V dropped 1 base and J dropped 0 bases, with 8 bases sitting between them. CDR1 is SGHNT and CDR2 is YYREEE in the germline V gene (reference sequence). The CDR3 bases are TGTGCCAGCAGCTTGTACAGCAGCTCTGGGGCCAACGTCCTGACTTTC. Encoded protein: CASSLYSSSGANVLTF.

V gene TRBV5-1 combines with J gene TRBJ2-2; TRBD1 aligns across 12 bases. V shed 2 bases and J 6 bases; nucleotides not matched to a gene: 5. Germline V gene sequence: CDR1 SGHRS, CDR2 YFSETQ. The CDR3 loop spans 16 amino acids. CDR3 residues: CASSFAGQGAAGELFF. The CDR3 DNA follows: TGCGCCAGCAGCTTCGCGGGACAGGGGGCCGCCGGGGAGCTGTTTTTT. The complete variable domain, with remaining parts taken from reference TRBV5-1 and TRBJ2-2, reads KAGVTQTPRYLIKTRGQQVTLSCSPISGHRSVSWYQQTPGQGLQFLFEYFSETQRNKGNFPGRFSGRQFSNSRSEMNVSTLELGDSALYLCASSFAGQGAAGELFFGEGSRLTVL.